This entry concerns a single T cell receptor (beta chain). Original analysis: Quantification of nucleated cells was approximated via reference gene primer amplification. TCRdb keeps only in-frame clones here, not all; method: immunoSEQ multiplex PCR. The V and J calls and clone size are taken from that table; D and trimming were inferred from the DNA. The sample lists roughly 300,000 clones; 92% were seen once. This entry is derived from a study of blood T cell repertoires in COVID-19. Those who participated ranged in age from about 18 to 89 years and resided in about two dozen US areas. The study counted Cohort 3 donors as recovered given two negative PCRs, clearance, or symptom resolution. This CDR3 region has 15 residues. The ends were cut back, 0 bases at V and 4 bases at J, with 13 bases in the middle. Germline values: CDR1 SGHTA, CDR2 FQGNSA.

This chain joins TRBV7-2 and TRBJ2-7, with TRBD2 as a possible D gene (7 bases). Specimen: PBMCs or T cells enriched from blood (not recorded which). The receptor was isolated from a woman aged 30 to 39 who had recovered from COVID-19. The CDR3 loop is CASSLAVGGQYEQYF. The CDR3 DNA reads TGTGCCAGCAGCTTAGCGGTGGGGGGGCAGTACGAGCAGTACTTC. The full variable domain, its missing parts supplied by reference TRBV7-2 and TRBJ2-7, is GAGVSQSPSNKVTEKGKDVELRCDPISGHTALYWYRQSLGQGLEFLIYFQGNSAPDKSGLPSDRFSAERTGGSVSTLTIQRTQQEDSAVYLCASSLAVGGQYEQYFGPGTRLTVT.